The T cell receptor beta chain under discussion was sequenced for a study of T-cell reconstitution after alpha-beta-depleted transplantation in children (dated by TCRdb to 2015 to 2016). In the study overall: The study quantitatively tracked T-cell immune reconstitution after TCRalphabeta/CD19-depleted allogeneic hematopoietic cell transplantation in children using TCR repertoire profiling.

CDR1 MNHEY and CDR2 SVGAGI were looked up in the germline V gene. The V end loses 0 bases and the J end loses 6 bases, and a stretch of 18 bases separates them. Including cysteine and phenylalanine, the CDR3 has 16 amino acids. CDR3 DNA is the only sequence kept; it has 48 bases, read in frame from the first base. The full study reports these points: The apparently early recovery of alphabetaT-cell counts about two months after transplant reportedly depended on only several hundred rapidly expanded clones that came from non-depleted graft cells. The high TCRbeta diversity at day 60 in some patients was ascribed to recipient T cells and intrathymic progenitors that had survived conditioning. Over subsequent months, a decline in hyperexpanded clone frequencies was noted, and after one year, T-cell counts and TCRbeta diversity were mostly ascribed to newly produced T cells.

Receptor libraries were prepared by PCR. Sequencing relied on an Illumina HiSeq 2500. Molecular barcoding was employed in the preparation of TCR libraries, with unique molecular identifiers being used to normalize TCRbeta repertoire quantification. Through fastp at Q25 and MiXCR, TCRdb rebuilt clones from the public reads, retaining in-frame beta chains. Each CDR3 protein gets just one entry, which takes the most common genes and DNA from the rows behind it. Across this sample there are about 300,000 distinct CDR3 sequences, with about 7.3% seen only once. The ten top clones hold 8.5% to 9.5% of the sample. To note about this clonotype: Its binding antigen is unknown. Base qualities are not at hand, and no much larger clone is one base apart.

What this sample's treatment or condition label stands for: allogeneic hematopoietic cell transplantation with graft depleted of TCRalphabeta T cells and CD19 B cells. The children who served as transplant recipients had been given grafts of TCRalphabeta/CD19-depleted allogeneic hematopoietic cells. Recombination joined TRBV6-5 with TRBJ2-7; the D gene identity is not certain. The TCR sequence derives from a female patient between 2 and 15 years old who had a stem cell transplant for Fanconi anemia, so the T cells may come from the graft donor. The source material was peripheral blood, sampled 360 days after TCRalphabeta/CD19-depleted stem cell transplant. For the CDR3, the sequence is CASSYSTPPFFSEQYF. The DNA sequence follows: TGTGCCAGCAGTTACTCGACCCCCCCTTTTTTTTCCGAGCAGTACTTC.